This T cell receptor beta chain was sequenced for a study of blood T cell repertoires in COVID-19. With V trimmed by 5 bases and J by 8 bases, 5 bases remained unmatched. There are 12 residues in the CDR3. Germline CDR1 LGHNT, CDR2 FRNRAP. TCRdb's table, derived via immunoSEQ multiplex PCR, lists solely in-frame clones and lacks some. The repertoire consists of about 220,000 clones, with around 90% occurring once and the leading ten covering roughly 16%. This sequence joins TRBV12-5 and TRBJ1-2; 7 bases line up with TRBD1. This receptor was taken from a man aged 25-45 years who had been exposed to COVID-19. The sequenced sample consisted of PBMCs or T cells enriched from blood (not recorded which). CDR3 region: CASGDRVGGYTF. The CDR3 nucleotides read TGTGCTAGTGGTGACAGGGTCGGCGGCTACACCTTC. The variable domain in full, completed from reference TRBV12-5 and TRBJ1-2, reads DARVTQTPRHKVTEMGQEVTMRCQPILGHNTVFWYRQTMMQGLELLAYFRNRAPLDDSGMPKDRFSAEMPDATLATLKIQPSEPRDSAVYFCASGDRVGGYTFGSGTRLTVV.